The 10 T cell receptor beta chains given below trace back to one sample, sequenced in a study of cytomegalovirus exposure and HLA in healthy donors. Assay used: immunoSEQ multiplex PCR; TCRdb lists only in-frame clones, some missing. The data contain 110,000 to 150,000 clones, 86% of them singletons. Sequencing was performed on PBMCs. Source of these receptors: a man aged 18-30 years in good health and CMV-seronegative.

The rearrangement joins TRBV5-4 to TRBJ2-2, with 8 bases identical to TRBD1. This CDR3 is built from 15 residues. J gave up 6 bases and V 4 bases, and 8 bases lay outside the gene matches. Germline V CDR1 and CDR2: SGHNT, YYREEE (reference sequence). The DNA for the CDR3 is TGTGCCAGCAGCACACCGGGACAGGCCCCCGGGGAGCTGTTTTTT. This sequence encodes CASSTPGQAPGELFF.

There are a few counts of this clone. The chain recombines TRBV5-6 with TRBJ2-3; possible D gene TRBD2, 6 bases. V was shortened by 4 bases and J by 5 bases, with 17 bases between the two germline ends. The CDR3 loop spans 15 amino acids. Germline V CDR1 and CDR2: SGHDT, YYEEEE. CDR3 loop: CASSPGGSLRDTQYF. CDR3 DNA: TGTGCCAGCAGCCCCGGAGGGAGCTTACGAGATACGCAGTATTTT.

J is TRBJ1-6 and V is TRBV5-6; D call uncertain. Germline V gene lookup returns CDR1 SGHDT and CDR2 YYEEEE. This CDR3 comprises 12 residues. Trimming took off 4 bases at V and 15 bases at J, with 14 bases between the two ends. CDR3 DNA sequence: TGTGCCAGCAGCCCGCCATTTGGAGACCTCCACTTT. Its protein is CASSPPFGDLHF.

The chain is built from TRBV6-5 and TRBJ1-4; D is possibly TRBD1 (5 bases). This CDR3 spans 15 amino acids. The V end lost 5 bases, the J end lost 2 bases, and 12 bases lay between the germline ends. Per the germline V gene, CDR1 is MNHEY and CDR2 is SVGAGI. The CDR3 coding sequence is TGTGCCAGCAGTAAGGGGTTTTTGACTAATGAAAAACTGTTTTTT. Encoded protein: CASSKGFLTNEKLFF.

In this sample, this clone turned up once. The chain is built from TRBV7-2 and TRBJ2-5; 9 bases line up with TRBD1. From germline, CDR1 is SGHTA and CDR2 FQGNSA. V was clipped by 3 bases and J by 1 base; unmatched bases: 6. CDR3 length equals 16 residues. The CDR3 region has the DNA TGTGCCAGCAGCTTTTTGGGACAGGGATTCCAAGAGACCCAGTACTTC. Its protein product is CASSFLGQGFQETQYF.

The chain uses TRBV10-3 and TRBJ1-1; 7 nucleotides agree with TRBD1. The CDR3 is 16 residues long. CDR1 and CDR2 from the germline V gene are ENHRY and SYGVKD. J gave up 1 base and V 10 bases, and 15 bases lay outside the gene matches. CDR3 sequence: CASAAPPGQPNTEAFF. The DNA for the CDR3 is TGTGCCAGCGCAGCTCCTCCGGGACAGCCGAACACTGAAGCTTTCTTT.

The V and J genes are TRBV12-5 and TRBJ2-1; perhaps TRBD2 as D (5 bases). This CDR3 is 17 amino acids long. Germline V gene data show CDR1 as LGHNT and CDR2 as FRNRAP. V lost 0 bases and J 0 bases, leaving 12 bases between the germline ends. The CDR3 DNA sequence: TGTGCTAGTGGTTTGGTACTCGGGAAGGGCTCCTACAATGAGCAGTTCTTC. It yields the protein CASGLVLGKGSYNEQFF.

This rearrangement joins TRBV7-2 to TRBJ1-1, with D hard to call. Germline V gene sequence: CDR1 SGHTA, CDR2 FQGNSA. Trimming cost V 5 bases and J 1 base, with 8 bases left between them. The CDR3 is 13 amino acids. This CDR3 reads CASSTQWNTEAFF. The CDR3 DNA is TGTGCCAGCAGCACACAGTGGAACACTGAAGCTTTCTTT. Drawing the rest from reference TRBV7-2 and TRBJ1-1, the complete variable domain is GAGVSQSPSNKVTEKGKDVELRCDPISGHTALYWYRQSLGQGLEFLIYFQGNSAPDKSGLPSDRFSAERTGGSVSTLTIQRTQQEDSAVYLCASSTQWNTEAFFGQGTRLTVV.

This clone was found once. The chain uses TRBV5-1 and TRBJ2-7; D may be TRBD2 (5 bases). Trimming pared 2 bases from V and 3 bases from J, leaving 15 bases between. This CDR3 has 15 residues. Germline-derived CDR1 and CDR2 are SGHRS and YFSETQ. CDR3 DNA sequence: TGCGCCAGCAGCTTTACGGGGATTCCTCACTACGAGCAGTACTTC. This translates into CASSFTGIPHYEQYF.

The chain joins TRBV10-2 to TRBJ1-1, with D perhaps TRBD1 (5 bases). CDR1 and CDR2 (germline): WSHSY, SAAADI. The V and J ends lost 6 bases and 1 base respectively, with 12 bases between them. CDR3 length equals 14 residues. CDR3 DNA: TGCGCCAGCAGGGCTACCAGGGCGAACACTGAAGCTTTCTTT. As protein: CASRATRANTEAFF.